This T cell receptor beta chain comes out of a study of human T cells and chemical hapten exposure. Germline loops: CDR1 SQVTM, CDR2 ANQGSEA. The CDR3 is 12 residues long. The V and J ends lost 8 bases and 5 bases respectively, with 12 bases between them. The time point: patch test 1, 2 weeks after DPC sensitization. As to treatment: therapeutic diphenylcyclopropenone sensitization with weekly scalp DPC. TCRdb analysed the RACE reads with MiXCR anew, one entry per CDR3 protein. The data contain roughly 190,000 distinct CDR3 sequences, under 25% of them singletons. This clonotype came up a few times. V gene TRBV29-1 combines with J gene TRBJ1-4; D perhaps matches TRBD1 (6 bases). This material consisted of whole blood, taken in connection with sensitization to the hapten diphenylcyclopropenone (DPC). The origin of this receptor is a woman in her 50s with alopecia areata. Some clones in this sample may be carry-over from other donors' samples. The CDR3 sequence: CSIGDINEKLFF. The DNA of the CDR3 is TGCAGCATCGGGGACATAAATGAAAAACTGTTTTTT.